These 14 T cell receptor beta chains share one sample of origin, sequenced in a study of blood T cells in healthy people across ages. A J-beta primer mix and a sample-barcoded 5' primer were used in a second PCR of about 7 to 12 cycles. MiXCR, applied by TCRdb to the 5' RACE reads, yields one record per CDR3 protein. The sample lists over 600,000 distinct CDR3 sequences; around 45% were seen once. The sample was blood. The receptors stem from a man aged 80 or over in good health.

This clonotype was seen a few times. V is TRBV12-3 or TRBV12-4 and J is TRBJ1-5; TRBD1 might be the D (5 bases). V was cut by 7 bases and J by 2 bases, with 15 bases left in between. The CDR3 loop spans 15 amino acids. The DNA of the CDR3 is TGTGCCAGCACCGTGGGGGGAGGGGGCAATCAGCCCCAGCATTTT. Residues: CASTVGGGGNQPQHF.

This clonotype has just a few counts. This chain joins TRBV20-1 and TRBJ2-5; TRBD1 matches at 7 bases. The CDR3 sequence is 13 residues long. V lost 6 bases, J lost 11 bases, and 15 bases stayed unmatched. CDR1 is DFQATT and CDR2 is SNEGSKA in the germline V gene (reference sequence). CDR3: CSANQGTAEEQYF. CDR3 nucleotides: TGCAGTGCCAATCAAGGGACAGCCGAGGAGCAGTACTTC.

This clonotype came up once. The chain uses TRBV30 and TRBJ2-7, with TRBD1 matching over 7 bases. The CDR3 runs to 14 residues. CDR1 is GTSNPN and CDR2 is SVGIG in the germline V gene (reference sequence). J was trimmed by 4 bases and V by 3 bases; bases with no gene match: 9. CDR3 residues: CAWRVRTGEYEQYF. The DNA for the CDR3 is TGTGCCTGGAGAGTTAGGACAGGAGAATACGAGCAGTACTTC.

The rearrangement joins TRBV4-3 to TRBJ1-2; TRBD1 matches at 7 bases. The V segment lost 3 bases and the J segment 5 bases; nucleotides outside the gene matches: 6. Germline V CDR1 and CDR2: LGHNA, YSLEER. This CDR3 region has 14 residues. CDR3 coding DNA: TGCGCCAGCAGCCAGATACAGGGGTATTATGGCTACACCTTC. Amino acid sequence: CASSQIQGYYGYTF.

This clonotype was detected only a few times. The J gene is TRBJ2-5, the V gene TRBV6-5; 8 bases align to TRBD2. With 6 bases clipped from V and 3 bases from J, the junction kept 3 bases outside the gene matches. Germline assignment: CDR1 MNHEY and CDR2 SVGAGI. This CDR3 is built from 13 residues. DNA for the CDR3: TGTGCCAGCAGACATAGCGGGGAAGAGACCCAGTACTTC. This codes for CASRHSGEETQYF.

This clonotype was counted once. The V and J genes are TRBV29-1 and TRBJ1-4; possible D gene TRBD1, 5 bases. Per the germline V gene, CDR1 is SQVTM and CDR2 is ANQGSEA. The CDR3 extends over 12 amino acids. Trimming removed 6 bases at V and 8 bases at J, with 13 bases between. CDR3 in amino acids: CSVKGSLEKLFF. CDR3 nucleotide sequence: TGCAGCGTGAAGGGGTCGTTGGAAAAACTGTTTTTT.

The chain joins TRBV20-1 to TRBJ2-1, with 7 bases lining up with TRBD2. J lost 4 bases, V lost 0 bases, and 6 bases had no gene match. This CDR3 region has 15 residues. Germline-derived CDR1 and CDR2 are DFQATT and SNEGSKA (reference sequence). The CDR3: CSARDPGLEYNEQFF. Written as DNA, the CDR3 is TGCAGTGCTAGAGATCCCGGACTAGAATACAATGAGCAGTTCTTC.

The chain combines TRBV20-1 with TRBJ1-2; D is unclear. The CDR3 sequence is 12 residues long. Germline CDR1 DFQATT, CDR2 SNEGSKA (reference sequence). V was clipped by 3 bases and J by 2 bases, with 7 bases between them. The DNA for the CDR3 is TGCAGTGCTAGTGTCGAAAACTATGGCTACACCTTC. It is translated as CSASVENYGYTF.

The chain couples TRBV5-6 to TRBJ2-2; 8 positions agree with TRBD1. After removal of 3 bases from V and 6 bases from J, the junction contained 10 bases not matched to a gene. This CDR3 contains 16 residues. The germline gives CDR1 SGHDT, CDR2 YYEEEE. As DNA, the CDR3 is TGTGCCAGCAGCTACGGACAGGGCCATGCCGCCGGGGAGCTGTTTTTT. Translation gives CASSYGQGHAAGELFF.

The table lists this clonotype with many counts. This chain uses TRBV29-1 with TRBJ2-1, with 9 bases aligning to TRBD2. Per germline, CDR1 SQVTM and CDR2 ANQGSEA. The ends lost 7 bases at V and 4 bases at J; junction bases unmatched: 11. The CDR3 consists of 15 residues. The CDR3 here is CSAQLLAGWYNEQFF. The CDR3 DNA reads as TGCAGCGCCCAACTCCTAGCGGGGTGGTACAATGAGCAGTTCTTC.

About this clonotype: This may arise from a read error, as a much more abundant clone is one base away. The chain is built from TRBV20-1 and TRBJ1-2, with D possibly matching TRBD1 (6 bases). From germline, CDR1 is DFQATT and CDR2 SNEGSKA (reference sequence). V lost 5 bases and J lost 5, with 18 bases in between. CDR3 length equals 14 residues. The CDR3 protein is CSAGTEGVVYGYTF. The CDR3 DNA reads TGCAGTGCTGGGACGGAGGGGGTGGTATATGGCTACACCTTC.

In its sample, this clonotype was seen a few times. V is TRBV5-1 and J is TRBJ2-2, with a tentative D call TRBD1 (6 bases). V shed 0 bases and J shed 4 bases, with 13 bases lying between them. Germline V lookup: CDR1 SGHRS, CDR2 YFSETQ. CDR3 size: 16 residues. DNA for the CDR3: TGCGCCAGCAGCTTGGTTGGGCAGGGGACCACCGGGGAGCTGTTTTTT. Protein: CASSLVGQGTTGELFF.

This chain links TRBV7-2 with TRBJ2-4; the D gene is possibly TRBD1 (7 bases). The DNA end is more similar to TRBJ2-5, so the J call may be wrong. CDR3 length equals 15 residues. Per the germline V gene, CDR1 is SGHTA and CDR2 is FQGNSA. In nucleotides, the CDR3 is TGTGCCAGCAGCTCCAACAGGGGAGGTCAAGAGACCCAGTACTTC. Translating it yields CASSSNRGGQETQYF.

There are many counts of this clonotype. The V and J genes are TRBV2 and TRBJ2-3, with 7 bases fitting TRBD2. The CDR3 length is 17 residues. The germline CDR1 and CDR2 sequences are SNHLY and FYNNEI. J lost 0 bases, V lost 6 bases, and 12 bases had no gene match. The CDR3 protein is CASRSGGGRSSTDTQYF. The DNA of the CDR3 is TGTGCCAGCAGAAGTGGCGGGGGACGCTCTAGCACAGATACGCAGTATTTT.